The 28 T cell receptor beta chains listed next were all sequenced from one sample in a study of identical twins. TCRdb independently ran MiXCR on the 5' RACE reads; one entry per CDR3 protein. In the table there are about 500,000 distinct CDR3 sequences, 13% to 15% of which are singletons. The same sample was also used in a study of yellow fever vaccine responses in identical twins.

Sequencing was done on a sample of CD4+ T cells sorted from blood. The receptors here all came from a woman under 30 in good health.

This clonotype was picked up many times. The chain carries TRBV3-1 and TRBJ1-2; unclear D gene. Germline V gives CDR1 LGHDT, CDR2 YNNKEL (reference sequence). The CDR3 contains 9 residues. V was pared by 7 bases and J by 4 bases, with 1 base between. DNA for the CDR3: TGTGCCAGCACCTATGGCTACACCTTC. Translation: CASTYGYTF.

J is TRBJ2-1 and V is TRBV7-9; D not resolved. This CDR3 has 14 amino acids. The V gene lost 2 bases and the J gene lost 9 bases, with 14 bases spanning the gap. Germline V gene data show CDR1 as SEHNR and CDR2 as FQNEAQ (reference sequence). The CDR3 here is CASSLTVGGGEQFF. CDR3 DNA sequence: TGTGCCAGCAGCTTAACGGTTGGTGGTGGTGAGCAGTTCTTC.

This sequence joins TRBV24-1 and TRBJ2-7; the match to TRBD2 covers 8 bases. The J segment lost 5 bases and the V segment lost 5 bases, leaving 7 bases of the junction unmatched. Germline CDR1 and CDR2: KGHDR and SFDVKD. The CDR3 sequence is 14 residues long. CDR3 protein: CATSGAGVVDEQYF. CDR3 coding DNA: TGTGCCACCAGTGGAGCGGGAGTGGTCGACGAGCAGTACTTC.

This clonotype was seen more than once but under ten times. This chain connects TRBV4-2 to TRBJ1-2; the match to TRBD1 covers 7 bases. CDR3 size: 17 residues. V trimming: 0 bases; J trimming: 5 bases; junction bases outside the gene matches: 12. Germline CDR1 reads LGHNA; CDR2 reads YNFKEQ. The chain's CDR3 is CASSQDQSGDRGYGYTF. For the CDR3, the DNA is TGTGCCAGCAGCCAAGATCAGTCTGGGGACAGAGGATATGGCTACACCTTC.

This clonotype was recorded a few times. Here the CDR3 reads CASSPTHEQYF. CDR3 nucleotide sequence: TGTGCCAGCAGCCCCACGCACGAGCAGTACTTC. V gene TRBV7-8 combines with J gene TRBJ2-7; D ambiguous. V gave up 5 bases and J gave up 5 bases, with 7 bases separating them. This CDR3 has 11 residues. The germline V gene encodes CDR1 SGHVS and CDR2 FQNEAQ.

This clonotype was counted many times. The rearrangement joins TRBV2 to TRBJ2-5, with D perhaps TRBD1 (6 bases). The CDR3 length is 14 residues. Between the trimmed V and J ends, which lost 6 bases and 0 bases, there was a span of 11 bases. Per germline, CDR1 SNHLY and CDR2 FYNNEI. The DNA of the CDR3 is TGTGCCAGCAGCGTTTGGACAGACCAAGAGACCCAGTACTTC. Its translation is CASSVWTDQETQYF.

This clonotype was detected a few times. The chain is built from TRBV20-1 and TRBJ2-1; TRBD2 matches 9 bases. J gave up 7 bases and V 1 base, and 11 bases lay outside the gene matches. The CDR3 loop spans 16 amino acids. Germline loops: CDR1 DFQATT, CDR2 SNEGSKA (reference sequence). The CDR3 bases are TGCAGTGCTAGAGCCGATAATCTAGCGGGAAGAAATGAGCAGTTCTTC. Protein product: CSARADNLAGRNEQFF.

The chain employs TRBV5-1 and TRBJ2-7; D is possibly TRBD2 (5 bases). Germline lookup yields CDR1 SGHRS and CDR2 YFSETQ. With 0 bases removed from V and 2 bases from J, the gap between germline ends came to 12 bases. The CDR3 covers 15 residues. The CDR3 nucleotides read TGCGCCAGCAGCTTGGGAGGCGGGCTGACCTACGAGCAGTACTTC. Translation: CASSLGGGLTYEQYF.

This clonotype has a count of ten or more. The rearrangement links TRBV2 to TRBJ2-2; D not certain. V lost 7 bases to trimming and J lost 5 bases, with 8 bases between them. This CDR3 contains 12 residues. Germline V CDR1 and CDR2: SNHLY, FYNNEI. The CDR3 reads CASKWMTGELFF. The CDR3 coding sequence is TGTGCCAGCAAGTGGATGACCGGGGAGCTGTTTTTT.

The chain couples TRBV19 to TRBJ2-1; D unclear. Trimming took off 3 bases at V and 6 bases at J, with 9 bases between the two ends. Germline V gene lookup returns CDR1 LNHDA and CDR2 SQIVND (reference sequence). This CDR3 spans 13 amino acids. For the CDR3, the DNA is TGTGCCAGTAGTATTATCCGGGCCAATGAGCAGTTCTTC. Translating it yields CASSIIRANEQFF.

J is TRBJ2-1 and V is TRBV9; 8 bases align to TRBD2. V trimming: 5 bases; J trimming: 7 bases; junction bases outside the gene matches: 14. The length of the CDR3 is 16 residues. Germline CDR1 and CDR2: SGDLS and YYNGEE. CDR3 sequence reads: CASSERGGLDENEQFF. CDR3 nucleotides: TGTGCCAGCAGTGAGAGAGGGGGACTAGATGAAAATGAGCAGTTCTTC.

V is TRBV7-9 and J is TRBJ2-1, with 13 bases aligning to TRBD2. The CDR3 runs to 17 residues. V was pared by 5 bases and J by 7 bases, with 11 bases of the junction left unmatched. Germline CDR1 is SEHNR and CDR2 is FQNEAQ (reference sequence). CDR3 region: CASSTRGLAGDSNEQFF. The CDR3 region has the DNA TGTGCCAGCAGCACCCGAGGACTAGCGGGAGACTCTAATGAGCAGTTCTTC.

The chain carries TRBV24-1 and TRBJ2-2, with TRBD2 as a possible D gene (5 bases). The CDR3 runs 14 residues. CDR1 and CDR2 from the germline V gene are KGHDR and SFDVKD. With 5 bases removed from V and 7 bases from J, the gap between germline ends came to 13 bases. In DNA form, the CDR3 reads TGTGCCACCAGTGTCGGATCTCGGGGCGGGGAGCTGTTTTTT. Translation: CATSVGSRGGELFF.

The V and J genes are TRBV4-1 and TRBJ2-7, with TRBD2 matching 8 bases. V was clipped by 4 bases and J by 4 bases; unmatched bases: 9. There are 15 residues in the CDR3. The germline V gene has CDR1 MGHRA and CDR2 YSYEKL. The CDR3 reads CASSPLSSGRYEQYF. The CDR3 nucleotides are TGCGCCAGCAGCCCGCTCTCTAGCGGGCGTTACGAGCAGTACTTC.

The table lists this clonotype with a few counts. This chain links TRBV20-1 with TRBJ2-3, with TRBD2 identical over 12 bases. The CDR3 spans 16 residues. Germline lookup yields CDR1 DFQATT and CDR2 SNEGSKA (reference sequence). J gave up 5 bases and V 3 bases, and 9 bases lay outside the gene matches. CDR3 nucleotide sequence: TGCAGTGCTAGGCCCGGGACTAGCGGGCAGAGAGATACGCAGTATTTT. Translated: CSARPGTSGQRDTQYF.

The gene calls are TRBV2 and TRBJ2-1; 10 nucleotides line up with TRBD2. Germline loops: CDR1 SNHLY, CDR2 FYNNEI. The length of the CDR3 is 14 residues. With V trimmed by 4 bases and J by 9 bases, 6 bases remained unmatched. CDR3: CASSALAGVPEQFF. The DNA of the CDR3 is TGTGCCAGCAGTGCGCTAGCGGGGGTCCCTGAGCAGTTCTTC.

CDR3 DNA sequence: TGTGCCAGCAGCTTAGGGCGGACAGGGAACACAGATACGCAGTATTTT. Amino acids: CASSLGRTGNTDTQYF. The rearrangement links TRBV7-6 to TRBJ2-3; TRBD1 agrees at 8 bases. The V gene's germline CDR1 is SGHVS and CDR2 FNYEAQ. The V segment lost 1 base and the J segment 2 bases; nucleotides outside the gene matches: 5. This CDR3 is built from 16 residues.

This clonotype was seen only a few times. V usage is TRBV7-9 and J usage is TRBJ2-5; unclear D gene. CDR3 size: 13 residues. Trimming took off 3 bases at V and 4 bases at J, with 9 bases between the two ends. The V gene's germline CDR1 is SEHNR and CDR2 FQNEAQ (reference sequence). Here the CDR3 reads CASSFRERETQYF. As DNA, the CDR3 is TGTGCCAGCAGCTTTCGTGAGAGAGAGACCCAGTACTTC.

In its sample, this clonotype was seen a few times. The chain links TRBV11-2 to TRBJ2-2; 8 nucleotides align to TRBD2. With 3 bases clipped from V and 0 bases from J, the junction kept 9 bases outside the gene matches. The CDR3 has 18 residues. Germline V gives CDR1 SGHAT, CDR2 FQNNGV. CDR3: CASSLMGGGLPNTGELFF. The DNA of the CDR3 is TGTGCCAGCAGCTTGATGGGCGGGGGGCTACCGAACACCGGGGAGCTGTTTTTT. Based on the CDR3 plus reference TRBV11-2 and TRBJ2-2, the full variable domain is EAGVAQSPRYKIIEKRQSVAFWCNPISGHATLYWYQQILGQGPKLLIQFQNNGVVDDSQLPKDRFSAERLKGVDSTLKIQPAKLEDSAVYLCASSLMGGGLPNTGELFFGEGSRLTVL.

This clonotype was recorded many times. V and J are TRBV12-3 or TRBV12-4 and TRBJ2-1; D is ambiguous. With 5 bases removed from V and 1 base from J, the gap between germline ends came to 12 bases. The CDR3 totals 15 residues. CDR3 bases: TGTGCCAGCAGTCCCTCGAGCGTGTCCTACAATGAGCAGTTCTTC. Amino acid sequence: CASSPSSVSYNEQFF.

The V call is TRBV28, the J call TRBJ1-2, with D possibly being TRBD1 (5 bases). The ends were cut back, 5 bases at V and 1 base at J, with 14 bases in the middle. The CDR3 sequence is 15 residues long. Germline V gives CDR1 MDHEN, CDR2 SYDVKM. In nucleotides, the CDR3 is TGTGCCAGCAGTAGTGGGCCGGGGCTTAACTATGGCTACACCTTC. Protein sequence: CASSSGPGLNYGYTF.

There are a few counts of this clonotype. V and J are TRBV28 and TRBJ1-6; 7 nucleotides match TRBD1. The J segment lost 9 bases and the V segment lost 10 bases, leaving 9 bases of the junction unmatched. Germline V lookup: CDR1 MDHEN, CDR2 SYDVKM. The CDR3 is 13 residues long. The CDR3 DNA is TGTGCCACCTTTGACAGGGCGGGTTCACCCCTCCACTTT. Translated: CATFDRAGSPLHF.

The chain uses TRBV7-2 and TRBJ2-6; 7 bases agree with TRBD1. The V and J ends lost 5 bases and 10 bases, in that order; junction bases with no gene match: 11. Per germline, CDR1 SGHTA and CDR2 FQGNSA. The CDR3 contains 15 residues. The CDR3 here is CASSHIQGYENVLTF. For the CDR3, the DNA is TGTGCCAGCAGCCACATACAGGGGTATGAAAACGTCCTGACTTTC. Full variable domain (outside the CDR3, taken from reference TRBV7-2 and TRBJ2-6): GAGVSQSPSNKVTEKGKDVELRCDPISGHTALYWYRQSLGQGLEFLIYFQGNSAPDKSGLPSDRFSAERTGGSVSTLTIQRTQQEDSAVYLCASSHIQGYENVLTFGAGSRLTVL.

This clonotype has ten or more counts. CDR3 region: CASSFGYRGRDLKLAKNIQYF. Written as DNA, the CDR3 is TGTGCCAGCAGCTTTGGGTACAGGGGAAGGGACCTAAAGTTAGCCAAAAACATTCAGTACTTC. The rearrangement joins TRBV11-2 to TRBJ2-4; TRBD1 matches at 7 bases. V dropped 3 bases and J dropped 0; count of bases not matched to a gene: 20. Per the germline V gene, CDR1 is SGHAT and CDR2 is FQNNGV. CDR3 size: 21 residues.

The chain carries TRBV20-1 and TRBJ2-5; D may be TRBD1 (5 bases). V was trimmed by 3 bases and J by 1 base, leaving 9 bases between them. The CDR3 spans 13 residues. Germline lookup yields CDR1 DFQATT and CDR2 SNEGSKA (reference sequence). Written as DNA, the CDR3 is TGCAGTGCTAGTCCCAGGGTCCAAGAGACCCAGTACTTC. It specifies CSASPRVQETQYF.

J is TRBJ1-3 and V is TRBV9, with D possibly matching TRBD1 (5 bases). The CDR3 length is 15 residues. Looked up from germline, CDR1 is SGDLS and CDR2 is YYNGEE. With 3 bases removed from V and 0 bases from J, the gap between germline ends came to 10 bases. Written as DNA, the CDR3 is TGTGCCAGCAGCGCCGGGACCGTCTCTGGAAACACCATATATTTT. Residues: CASSAGTVSGNTIYF.

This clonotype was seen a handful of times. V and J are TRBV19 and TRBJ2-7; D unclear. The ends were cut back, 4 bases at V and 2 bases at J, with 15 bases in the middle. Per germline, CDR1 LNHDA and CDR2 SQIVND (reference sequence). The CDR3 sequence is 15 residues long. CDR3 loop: CASSREALGTYEQYF. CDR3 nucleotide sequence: TGTGCCAGTAGTAGAGAGGCGTTAGGCACCTACGAGCAGTACTTC. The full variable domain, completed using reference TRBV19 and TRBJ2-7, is DGGITQSPKYLFRKEGQNVTLSCEQNLNHDAMYWYRQDPGQGLRLIYYSQIVNDFQKGDIAEGYSVSREKKESFPLTVTSAQKNPTAFYLCASSREALGTYEQYFGPGTRLTVT.

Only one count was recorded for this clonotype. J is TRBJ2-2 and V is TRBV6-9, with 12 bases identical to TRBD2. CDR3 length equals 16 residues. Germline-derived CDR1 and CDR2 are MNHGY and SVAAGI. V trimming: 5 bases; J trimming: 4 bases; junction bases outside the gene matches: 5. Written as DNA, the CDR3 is TGTGCCAGCAGTCAACTAGCGGGGGGATTCACCGGGGAGCTGTTTTTT. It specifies CASSQLAGGFTGELFF.